The 26 T cell receptor beta chains presented below share a single source sample, sequenced in a study of CD8 T cells in Susac syndrome. RNA, at about 0.45 to 1 ug, was reverse transcribed with random hexamers. TCRdb reprocessed the immunoSEQ multiplex PCR reads via MiXCR and lists one record per CDR3 protein. The top ten clones hold 0.085% to 0.095% of a sample with about 210,000 distinct CDR3 sequences, around 95% of them seen once. Sequences were obtained from CD4+ T cells from PBMCs. The receptors originated from a human donor with multiple sclerosis.

V gene TRBV3-1 combines with J gene TRBJ1-2; D remains unclear. The CDR3 extends over 13 amino acids. With 0 bases removed from V and 2 bases from J, the gap between germline ends came to 4 bases. Germline CDR1 is LGHDT and CDR2 is YNNKEL (reference sequence). The DNA of the CDR3 is TGTGCCAGCAGCCAAGAAAGGAACTATGGCTACACCTTC. Its protein is CASSQERNYGYTF.

V and J are TRBV30 and TRBJ1-4; a weak D match, TRBD1 (5 bases). The CDR3 has 15 residues. Germline V gene data show CDR1 as GTSNPN and CDR2 as SVGIG (reference sequence). Trimming removed 3 bases from V and 8 bases from J, with 19 bases in between. The CDR3 region is CAWSGRGTRQEKLFF. The DNA of the CDR3 is TGTGCCTGGAGCGGACGGGGCACCAGGCAGGAAAAACTGTTTTTT. The whole variable domain, filled in from reference TRBV30 and TRBJ1-4, reads SQTIHQWPATLVQPVGSPLSLECTVEGTSNPNLYWYRQAAGRGLQLLFYSVGIGQISSEVPQNLSASRPQDRQFILSSKKLLLSDSGFYLCAWSGRGTRQEKLFFGSGTQLSVL.

The chain recombines TRBV3-1 with TRBJ2-3, with TRBD2 matching over 12 bases. The CDR3 spans 16 residues. Trimming at V came to 4 bases and at J to 3 bases, leaving 5 bases not matched to a gene. Looked up from germline, CDR1 is LGHDT and CDR2 is YNNKEL (reference sequence). The CDR3 reads CASSLLAGGGTDTQYF. CDR3 DNA: TGTGCCAGCAGCCTCCTAGCGGGAGGGGGGACAGATACGCAGTATTTT.

The chain is built from TRBV3-1 and TRBJ1-2; D gene ambiguous. The CDR3 has 15 residues. With 0 bases removed from V and 8 bases from J, the gap between germline ends came to 16 bases. Germline V gives CDR1 LGHDT, CDR2 YNNKEL (reference sequence). DNA of the CDR3: TGTGCCAGCAGCCAAGATCTGGTCAGCCGTCAGGGCTACACCTTC. As protein: CASSQDLVSRQGYTF. Variable domain in full (rest from reference TRBV3-1 and TRBJ1-2): DTAVSQTPKYLVTQMGNDKSIKCEQNLGHDTMYWYKQDSKKFLKIMFSYNNKELIINETVPNRFSPKSPDKAHLNLHINSLELGDSAVYFCASSQDLVSRQGYTFGSGTRLTVV.

The chain employs TRBV7-9 and TRBJ1-2; 7 bases fit TRBD1. Germline CDR1 is SEHNR and CDR2 is FQNEAQ (reference sequence). The V segment lost 1 base and the J segment 3 bases; nucleotides outside the gene matches: 14. CDR3 length equals 18 residues. The CDR3 sequence: CASSLGLALVGTDYGYTF. As DNA, the CDR3 is TGTGCCAGCAGCTTAGGCCTGGCGCTGGTTGGGACAGACTATGGCTACACCTTC.

CDR3 in DNA: TGTGCCACGAACCTTGATGTTAACTACGAGCAGTACTTC. Amino acids: CATNLDVNYEQYF. V usage is TRBV6-2 or TRBV6-3 and J usage is TRBJ2-7; D gene unclear. The CDR3 has 13 residues. The germline CDR1 and CDR2 sequences are MNHEY and SVGEGT. V shed 10 bases and J shed 3 bases, with 16 bases lying between them.

CDR3 in DNA: TGTGCCAGCAGCCTCCGACCTCGGGATACGCAGTATTTT. Its translation: CASSLRPRDTQYF. V usage is TRBV7-9 and J usage is TRBJ2-3; D gene unclear. CDR1 SEHNR and CDR2 FQNEAQ come from the germline V gene (reference sequence). Trimming took off 5 bases at V and 6 bases at J, with 12 bases between the two ends. The CDR3 contains 13 residues.

This clonotype was observed a single time. The chain uses TRBV5-4 and TRBJ2-1, with 8 bases that match TRBD2. Germline CDR1 is SGHNT and CDR2 is YYREEE (reference sequence). The CDR3 totals 16 residues. The junction had 8 bases not matched to a gene; V was cut back by 0 bases and J by 6 bases. CDR3 in amino acids: CASSLAGGRIGNEQFF. CDR3 coding DNA: TGTGCCAGCAGCTTGGCCGGCGGGAGGATTGGCAATGAGCAGTTCTTC.

The gene calls are TRBV5-1 and TRBJ1-2; D unresolved. The CDR3 consists of 13 residues. Trimming shortened V by 0 bases and J by 6 bases, and 9 bases separated the two germline ends. Germline V gives CDR1 SGHRS, CDR2 YFSETQ. DNA of the CDR3: TGCGCCAGCAGCTTGGGGGCCAGGAATGGCTACACCTTC. Residues: CASSLGARNGYTF.

The chain has TRBV5-6 and TRBJ2-5, with TRBD1 matching 7 bases. Trimming at V came to 6 bases and at J to 5 bases, leaving 7 bases not matched to a gene. In germline, CDR1 is SGHDT, CDR2 YYEEEE. The CDR3 loop spans 13 amino acids. The CDR3 region has the DNA TGTGCCAGCACCACGGACAGGCAGGAGACCCAGTACTTC. Protein: CASTTDRQETQYF.

J is TRBJ1-3 and V is TRBV29-1; maybe TRBD1 (6 bases). The ends were cut back, 7 bases at V and 4 bases at J, with 11 bases in the middle. The CDR3 length is 12 residues. Germline CDR1 and CDR2: SQVTM and ANQGSEA. CDR3 loop: CSASTGGNTIYF. For the CDR3, the DNA is TGCAGCGCATCGACAGGAGGAAACACCATATATTTT.

The chain is built from TRBV29-1 and TRBJ1-1; D call uncertain. Germline lookup yields CDR1 SQVTM and CDR2 ANQGSEA. The CDR3 has 14 amino acids. The germline V and J ends were trimmed by 7 bases and 1 base, with 16 bases remaining between them. This CDR3 reads CSARPLAANTEAFF. The CDR3 bases are TGCAGCGCCAGGCCGTTGGCCGCGAACACTGAAGCTTTCTTT.

This sequence joins TRBV5-6 and TRBJ2-5, with TRBD1 matching 7 bases. The CDR3 loop spans 15 amino acids. Per germline, CDR1 SGHDT and CDR2 YYEEEE. V was pared by 1 base and J by 1 base, with 4 bases of the junction left unmatched. The CDR3 here is CASSLRQGPQETQYF. For the CDR3, the DNA is TGTGCCAGCAGCTTGAGACAGGGTCCCCAAGAGACCCAGTACTTC.

The chain has TRBV20-1 and TRBJ2-1; 7 bases fit TRBD1. The germline V gene has CDR1 DFQATT and CDR2 SNEGSKA (reference sequence). There are 14 residues in the CDR3. V lost 6 bases, J lost 0 bases, and 5 bases stayed unmatched. CDR3: CSAPRDSSYNEQFF. The CDR3 DNA reads as TGCAGTGCACCCCGGGACAGCTCCTACAATGAGCAGTTCTTC.

This chain uses TRBV29-1 with TRBJ2-3; D may be TRBD2 (6 bases). V dropped 5 bases and J dropped 4 bases, with 16 bases sitting between them. The germline V gene has CDR1 SQVTM and CDR2 ANQGSEA. The CDR3 is 14 amino acids. In DNA form, the CDR3 reads TGCAGCGTTACTCGGGACTTTAGTTCAGATACGCAGTATTTT. It codes for CSVTRDFSSDTQYF.

The chain carries TRBV7-2 and TRBJ1-2; D may be TRBD1 (5 bases). CDR3 length: 14 amino acids. Germline V gene lookup returns CDR1 SGHTA and CDR2 FQGNSA. The germline V and J ends were trimmed by 4 bases and 4 bases, with 13 bases remaining between them. The CDR3 region has the DNA TGTGCCAGCAGCTCCTCAACGGACATCTATGGCTACACCTTC. Amino acid sequence: CASSSSTDIYGYTF.

V is TRBV28 and J is TRBJ2-1; TRBD2 agrees at 10 bases. V shed 5 bases, J shed 3 bases, and the junction held 10 bases outside the gene matches. This CDR3 comprises 17 residues. Germline CDR1 and CDR2: MDHEN and SYDVKM. CDR3 sequence reads: CASSTLPGLANYNEQFF. As DNA, the CDR3 is TGTGCCAGCAGTACACTCCCGGGACTAGCGAACTACAATGAGCAGTTCTTC.

V and J are TRBV20-1 and TRBJ2-7; 10 bases agree with TRBD1. The V and J ends lost 5 bases and 2 bases, in that order; junction bases with no gene match: 6. CDR3 length equals 14 residues. From germline, CDR1 is DFQATT and CDR2 SNEGSKA (reference sequence). CDR3 coding DNA: TGCAGTGCTGAGACCGGGACAGGGGCCTACGAGCAGTACTTC. Translation: CSAETGTGAYEQYF.

V and J are TRBV20-1 and TRBJ1-3; D is possibly TRBD1 (6 bases). Deletions cut 6 bases from V and 1 base from J, with 19 bases between. CDR1 is DFQATT, CDR2 SNEGSKA, per germline (reference sequence). The CDR3 spans 16 residues. The CDR3 DNA is TGCAGTGCGCCCAGGGGCTCGGCCCAATCTGGAAACACCATATATTTT. The encoded protein is CSAPRGSAQSGNTIYF.

The CDR3 sequence: CASSQAKNRGYSPLHF. CDR3 in DNA: TGTGCCAGCAGCCAAGCAAAGAACAGGGGCTATTCACCCCTCCACTTT. This sequence joins TRBV3-1 and TRBJ1-6; 7 bases line up with TRBD1. The germline gives CDR1 LGHDT, CDR2 YNNKEL (reference sequence). This CDR3 has 16 amino acids. J lost 8 bases, V lost 1 base, and 8 bases had no gene match.

This clonotype was observed once. V usage is TRBV29-1 and J usage is TRBJ2-7; 7 nucleotides agree with TRBD2. The V segment lost 4 bases and the J segment 5 bases; nucleotides outside the gene matches: 8. Germline-derived CDR1 and CDR2 are SQVTM and ANQGSEA. The CDR3 runs 13 residues. The CDR3 region has the DNA TGCAGCGTTGTAGGGAGGGTGGATCACGAGCAGTACTTC. It encodes CSVVGRVDHEQYF.

The genes are TRBV6-6 and TRBJ1-3, with TRBD1 matching 9 bases. This CDR3 contains 14 residues. Germline V gives CDR1 MNHNY, CDR2 SVGAGI (reference sequence). The V gene end was trimmed by 8 bases and the J gene end by 4 bases; junction bases not matched to a gene: 6. This CDR3 reads CASSQGARGNTIYF. As DNA, the CDR3 is TGTGCCAGCTCACAGGGGGCTAGGGGAAACACCATATATTTT.

The chain employs TRBV7-9 and TRBJ2-6; unclear D gene. CDR1 is SEHNR and CDR2 is FQNEAQ in the germline V gene (reference sequence). This CDR3 region has 17 residues. The V and J ends lost 3 bases and 0 bases respectively, with 12 bases between them. The CDR3 region has the DNA TGTGCCAGCAGCTTTAGGTCGGGTACCTCTGGGGCCAACGTCCTGACTTTC. Its protein product is CASSFRSGTSGANVLTF.

This clonotype was seen a single time. This chain joins TRBV12-3 or TRBV12-4 and TRBJ2-7; 7 nucleotides align to TRBD1. The CDR3 extends over 14 amino acids. V was pared by 4 bases and J by 0 bases, with 3 bases of the junction left unmatched. CDR3 nucleotides: TGTGCCAGCAGTTCGGGACAGATCTCCTACGAGCAGTACTTC. It is translated as CASSSGQISYEQYF.

This chain uses TRBV28 with TRBJ1-2; D is uncertain. Trimming took off 4 bases at V and 2 bases at J, with 8 bases between the two ends. The germline V gene has CDR1 MDHEN and CDR2 SYDVKM. The CDR3 length is 13 residues. The CDR3 nucleotides are TGTGCCAGCAGTTGGACGGCCAACTATGGCTACACCTTC. This encodes CASSWTANYGYTF.

The V and J genes are TRBV23-1 and TRBJ1-1, with D uncertain. TRBV23-1 carries the ORF label, with uncertain function. The CDR3 consists of 14 residues. Trimming cost V 8 bases and J 0 bases, with 13 bases left between them. The CDR3 spells CASGVTRLNTEAFF. CDR3 nucleotides: TGCGCCAGCGGCGTGACAAGATTGAACACTGAAGCTTTCTTT.